The following is a TCR beta chain sequence with its context. What it recognizes is unknown. This specimen belongs to a study of TIL therapy for anti-PD-1-resistant metastatic lung cancer. Study-level information: Progressing patients received lymphodepletion, expanded TIL infusion and IL-2. Study observations and caveats: Patients were highly selected, enriched for treatment-naive, never-smoker and oncogene-addicted cases. The baseline peripheral repertoire was partially replaced by infused TIL clonotypes that later decayed.

Germline-derived CDR1 and CDR2 are MGHRA and YSYEKL. V was pared by 3 bases and J by 13 bases, with 10 bases between. This CDR3 comprises 12 residues. This sample's time point: pre-treatment sample, taken before nivolumab and TIL therapy. This was the immunoSEQ v3 assay. Survey-level samples got 2 million or so read pairs; deep-level samples got about 5-6 million. Data came from immunoSEQ multiplex PCR; TCRdb stores just in-frame clones and leaves some out. The sample carries more than 35,000 clones, less than 75% recorded once. Specimen: blood, collected at baseline. The chain carries TRBV4-1 and TRBJ1-6; no firm D call. The sequence derives from a person between 25 and 79 years old with non-small cell lung cancer. The chain's CDR3 is CASSQGLWPLHF. The CDR3 DNA reads TGCGCCAGCAGCCAGGGCCTATGGCCCCTCCACTTT.